The 8 T cell receptor beta chains presented below share a single source sample, sequenced in a study of blood T cell repertoires in COVID-19. Method: immunoSEQ multiplex PCR; TCRdb's copy keeps in-frame clones and lacks some. The data show 150,000 to 200,000 clones, more than 75% seen once. The sample was PBMCs or T cells enriched from blood (not recorded which). These receptors originate from a human donor with acute COVID-19. The donor label of this sample is uncertain.

CDR3: CATSDLLAGPTGTGELFF. The CDR3 bases are TGTGCCACCAGTGATTTGCTAGCGGGGCCCACGGGAACCGGGGAGCTGTTTTTT. The chain joins TRBV24-1 to TRBJ2-2; TRBD2 aligns across 9 bases. The CDR3 is made up of 18 amino acids. CDR1 KGHDR and CDR2 SFDVKD come from the germline V gene. V lost 0 bases, J lost 5 bases, and 9 bases stayed unmatched.

The chain couples TRBV19 to TRBJ1-4, with D tentatively TRBD1 (6 bases). Per the germline V gene, CDR1 is LNHDA and CDR2 is SQIVND (reference sequence). Deletions cut 7 bases from V and 6 bases from J, with 15 bases between. This CDR3 spans 14 amino acids. The DNA of the CDR3 is TGTGCCAGTACCGACGGACAGCAATATGAAAAACTGTTTTTT. Encoded protein: CASTDGQQYEKLFF.

The genes are TRBV7-9 and TRBJ1-2; 7 bases are shared with TRBD1. This CDR3 has 14 amino acids. The V gene's germline CDR1 is SEHNR and CDR2 FQNEAQ (reference sequence). The V gene end was trimmed by 1 base and the J gene end by 4 bases; junction bases not matched to a gene: 3. DNA of the CDR3: TGTGCCAGCAGCTTAGAAGAGGGGGCCTATGGCTACACCTTC. It is translated as CASSLEEGAYGYTF.

The V gene is TRBV6-6, the J gene TRBJ1-4; D may be TRBD1 (6 bases). V lost 7 bases to trimming and J lost 8 bases, with 23 bases between them. The CDR3 is made up of 16 amino acids. In germline, CDR1 is MNHNY, CDR2 SVGAGI (reference sequence). CDR3 nucleotides: TGTGCCAGCACCGAGGTCAGGGGCCATTACGGGGAAAAACTGTTTTTT. It translates to CASTEVRGHYGEKLFF.

This clone was recorded once. The chain has TRBV12-5 and TRBJ2-7; 7 nucleotides agree with TRBD1. V lost 6 bases and J lost 7; bases outside the gene matches: 9. Germline CDR1 reads LGHNT; CDR2 reads FRNRAP. The CDR3 consists of 13 residues. Written as DNA, the CDR3 is TGTGCTAGTGGCCCCACAGGGGACGGAGAGCAGTACTTC. Translation gives CASGPTGDGEQYF.

The genes are TRBV27 and TRBJ2-5; TRBD1 agrees at 9 bases. CDR3 length: 15 residues. Germline V CDR1 and CDR2: MNHEY, SMNVEV (reference sequence). Trimming at V came to 5 bases and at J to 5 bases, leaving 9 bases not matched to a gene. CDR3: CASSPLQGALETQYF. CDR3 DNA sequence: TGTGCCAGCAGTCCCCTACAGGGGGCGTTGGAGACCCAGTACTTC.

This clone was detected only once. The J gene is TRBJ2-7, the V gene TRBV27, with D possibly TRBD2 on 6 matching bases. CDR3 size: 13 residues. V was pared by 5 bases and J by 5 bases, with 13 bases between. Germline loops: CDR1 MNHEY, CDR2 SMNVEV (reference sequence). The CDR3 bases are TGTGCCAGCAGTCTTATTTGGACTAACGAGCAGTACTTC. Translating gives CASSLIWTNEQYF.

The chain combines TRBV6-1 with TRBJ1-2; TRBD1 might be the D (5 bases). The CDR3 runs 14 residues. Germline loops: CDR1 MNHNS, CDR2 SASEGT. The germline V and J ends were trimmed by 3 bases and 2 bases, with 10 bases remaining between them. CDR3: CASSDWQGNYGYTF. CDR3 nucleotides: TGTGCCAGCAGTGATTGGCAGGGCAACTATGGCTACACCTTC.